The 27 T cell receptor beta chains below were found in one sample sequenced in a study of blood T cell repertoires in COVID-19. Repertoires were generated with immunoSEQ multiplex PCR, while TCRdb's copy carries only in-frame clones and drops some. The sample includes 110,000 to 150,000 clones, around 76% of them seen just once. What was sequenced was peripheral blood. These receptors were obtained from a man aged 55-75 years with acute or convalescent COVID-19.

The gene calls are TRBV28 and TRBJ2-2, with D possibly being TRBD1 (5 bases). The CDR3 length is 14 residues. From germline, CDR1 is MDHEN and CDR2 SYDVKM. Trimming pared 6 bases from V and 4 bases from J, leaving 12 bases between. The CDR3 loop is CASRKDSPTGELFF. In nucleotides, the CDR3 is TGTGCCAGCAGAAAAGACAGCCCCACCGGGGAGCTGTTTTTT. Full variable domain (missing parts from reference TRBV28 and TRBJ2-2): DVKVTQSSRYLVKRTGEKVFLECVQDMDHENMFWYRQDPGLGLRLIYFSYDVKMKEKGDIPEGYSVSREKKERFSLILESASTNQTSMYLCASRKDSPTGELFFGEGSRLTVL.

This clone turned up a few times. J is TRBJ1-2 and V is TRBV4-2; D might be TRBD1 (6 bases). The germline CDR1 and CDR2 sequences are LGHNA and YNFKEQ. Between the trimmed V and J ends, which lost 4 bases and 5 bases, there was a span of 11 bases. The CDR3 contains 13 residues. This CDR3 is CASSLQGVYGYTF. The CDR3, as DNA: TGTGCCAGCAGCCTACAGGGAGTTTATGGCTACACCTTC.

The chain couples TRBV7-9 to TRBJ2-7; D remains ambiguous. V was trimmed by 5 bases and J by 2 bases, leaving 13 bases between them. The CDR3 runs to 14 residues. Germline assignment: CDR1 SEHNR and CDR2 FQNEAQ (reference sequence). CDR3 sequence reads: CASSPQLGTYEQYF. CDR3 nucleotide sequence: TGTGCCAGCAGCCCCCAGCTAGGCACCTACGAGCAGTACTTC.

The rearrangement links TRBV4-2 to TRBJ2-1; 7 positions match TRBD2. The CDR3 covers 17 residues. Trimming removed 5 bases from V and 0 bases from J; junction bases left unmatched: 10. The germline gives CDR1 LGHNA, CDR2 YNFKEQ. The CDR3 sequence: CASSKRKREISYNEQFF. The CDR3 DNA reads TGTGCCAGCAGCAAGCGGAAGCGGGAAATCTCCTACAATGAGCAGTTCTTC.

The rearrangement links TRBV18 to TRBJ1-1; TRBD1 agrees at 7 bases. Trimming took 10 bases from V and 3 from J; bases not matched to a gene: 11. Germline CDR1 is KGHSH and CDR2 is LQKENI. The CDR3 sequence is 14 residues long. The CDR3 DNA reads as TGTGCCACCAGATCAGAAGGGGGCGACACTGAAGCTTTCTTT. The encoded protein is CATRSEGGDTEAFF.

This clone was found once. CDR3 nucleotide sequence: TGTGCCAGCAGTTTTTTGAGTAGCGGAGGGACGCCGGGGGACAATGAGCAGTTCTTC. Translation: CASSFLSSGGTPGDNEQFF. This rearrangement joins TRBV27 to TRBJ2-1; the D gene is possibly TRBD2 (6 bases). The V end was cut by 3 bases, the J end by 5 bases, with 26 bases between. The CDR3 has 19 residues. CDR1 is MNHEY and CDR2 is SMNVEV in the germline V gene (reference sequence).

The genes are TRBV4-1 and TRBJ1-2; 7 bases match TRBD1. The V and J ends lost 1 base and 5 bases, in that order; junction bases with no gene match: 13. The germline V gene has CDR1 MGHRA and CDR2 YSYEKL. The CDR3 spans 17 residues. The CDR3 sequence is CASSQATGSSPRYGYTF. CDR3 DNA sequence: TGCGCCAGCAGCCAAGCGACAGGGTCGTCCCCCCGTTATGGCTACACCTTC.

This chain joins TRBV18 and TRBJ2-7; 14 bases map to TRBD2. The germline gives CDR1 KGHSH, CDR2 LQKENI. Trimming cost V 3 bases and J 5 bases; bases outside gene matches: 3. The CDR3 has 15 amino acids. CDR3 amino acids: CASSPWTSGRHEQYF. CDR3 coding DNA: TGTGCCAGCTCACCTTGGACTAGCGGGAGGCACGAGCAGTACTTC.

V usage is TRBV10-3 and J usage is TRBJ1-2, with 7 bases lining up with TRBD1. V shed 4 bases and J 5 bases; nucleotides not matched to a gene: 7. The CDR3 has 14 residues. CDR1 and CDR2 (germline): ENHRY, SYGVKD. CDR3 nucleotide sequence: TGTGCCATCAGTGGCAGGGACAGAAATTATGGCTACACCTTC. As protein: CAISGRDRNYGYTF.

This clone has more than one count but fewer than ten. The chain combines TRBV7-8 with TRBJ1-4; a weak D match, TRBD1 (6 bases). V was shortened by 2 bases and J by 8 bases, with 12 bases between the two germline ends. CDR1 SGHVS and CDR2 FQNEAQ come from the germline V gene. There are 14 residues in the CDR3. The DNA of the CDR3 is TGTGCCAGCAGCTTAAGCCAGGGGAACGAAAAACTGTTTTTT. Its translation is CASSLSQGNEKLFF.

The DNA of the CDR3 is TGTGCCAGCAGCCCCAAAGCTCTAGCGGGAGTCACTGAGCAGTTCTTC. The encoded protein is CASSPKALAGVTEQFF. The J gene is TRBJ2-1, the V gene TRBV7-2; 10 bases match TRBD2. Trimming at V came to 5 bases and at J to 9 bases, leaving 13 bases not matched to a gene. The V gene's germline CDR1 is SGHTA and CDR2 FQGNSA. The CDR3 is made up of 16 amino acids.

The chain uses TRBV12-3 or TRBV12-4 and TRBJ2-1, with D unclear. Between the trimmed V and J ends, which lost 7 bases and 7 bases, there was a span of 11 bases. This CDR3 contains 12 residues. The CDR3 is CASNSGLNEQFF. For the CDR3, the DNA is TGTGCCAGCAACTCCGGTCTAAATGAGCAGTTCTTC.

V usage is TRBV19 and J usage is TRBJ1-3, with unresolved D. The germline CDR1 and CDR2 sequences are LNHDA and SQIVND (reference sequence). V lost 5 bases and J 2 bases, leaving 7 bases between the germline ends. The CDR3 has 13 residues. In DNA form, the CDR3 reads TGTGCCAGTAGTGGCCCGACTGGAAACACCATATATTTT. Amino acid sequence: CASSGPTGNTIYF.

In this sample, this clone turned up a few times. The chain has TRBV4-1 and TRBJ2-5; 15 bases are a match to TRBD2. Trimming removed 0 bases from V and 2 bases from J; junction bases left unmatched: 4. This CDR3 is 18 amino acids long. Germline V gives CDR1 MGHRA, CDR2 YSYEKL. The CDR3 protein is CASSQDTGLAGGQETQYF. The CDR3 DNA reads as TGCGCCAGCAGCCAAGACACGGGACTAGCGGGAGGTCAAGAGACCCAGTACTTC.

This clone came up a few times. The genes are TRBV27 and TRBJ2-7; TRBD1 agrees at 7 bases. V lost 7 bases to trimming and J lost 7 bases; unmatched junction nucleotides: 19. Germline CDR1 MNHEY, CDR2 SMNVEV (reference sequence). CDR3 length: 16 residues. The CDR3: CASNTHRGRETKEQYF. The CDR3, as DNA: TGTGCCAGCAACACTCACAGGGGACGGGAAACTAAGGAGCAGTACTTC.

The chain recombines TRBV15 with TRBJ2-3; 7 bases are shared with TRBD1. The CDR3 contains 15 residues. With 2 bases clipped from V and 4 bases from J, the junction kept 6 bases outside the gene matches. The V gene's germline CDR1 is LNHNV and CDR2 YYDKDF (reference sequence). The CDR3 spells CATSRRQGESDTQYF. Here the CDR3 DNA reads TGTGCCACCAGCAGACGACAGGGCGAATCAGATACGCAGTATTTT.

This chain joins TRBV6-5 and TRBJ2-1; 10 bases are shared with TRBD2. Per germline, CDR1 MNHEY and CDR2 SVGAGI. This CDR3 has 15 amino acids. With 6 bases clipped from V and 3 bases from J, the junction kept 5 bases outside the gene matches. CDR3 amino acids: CASRSAGGYYNEQFF. In nucleotides, the CDR3 is TGTGCCAGCAGGTCAGCGGGAGGGTACTACAATGAGCAGTTCTTC.

The chain links TRBV12-5 to TRBJ1-4; D not certain. CDR1 LGHNT and CDR2 FRNRAP come from the germline V gene. The CDR3 length is 14 residues. The V gene lost 6 bases and the J gene lost 4 bases, with 12 bases spanning the gap. The CDR3 here is CASGHWHFNEKLFF. The CDR3 DNA sequence: TGTGCTAGTGGCCATTGGCATTTTAATGAAAAACTGTTTTTT.

The chain joins TRBV7-9 to TRBJ2-5, with no clear D. Germline V gene sequence: CDR1 SEHNR, CDR2 FQNEAQ (reference sequence). This CDR3 is built from 14 residues. V lost 2 bases and J lost 0, with 7 bases in between. The CDR3 DNA sequence: TGTGCCAGCAGCTTAAACAGATACCAAGAGACCCAGTACTTC. Protein: CASSLNRYQETQYF.

J is TRBJ2-1 and V is TRBV19, with 10 bases that match TRBD2. This CDR3 is built from 16 residues. In germline, CDR1 is LNHDA, CDR2 SQIVND (reference sequence). V shed 5 bases, J shed 4 bases, and the junction held 8 bases outside the gene matches. This CDR3 is CASSPSSSGSYNEQFF. The CDR3 coding sequence is TGTGCCAGTAGTCCCTCCTCTAGCGGGAGTTACAATGAGCAGTTCTTC.

The rearrangement uses TRBV7-3 and TRBJ2-5; 9 bases match TRBD1. V lost 4 bases, J lost 6 bases, and 3 bases stayed unmatched. Germline V gives CDR1 SGHTA, CDR2 FQGTGA. The CDR3 runs 13 residues. Here the CDR3 reads CASSSGQGKTQYF. As DNA, the CDR3 is TGTGCCAGCAGCTCGGGACAGGGAAAGACCCAGTACTTC.

The chain is built from TRBV5-1 and TRBJ2-5; the D gene is possibly TRBD1 (5 bases). The length of the CDR3 is 15 residues. Trimming removed 3 bases at V and 5 bases at J, with 17 bases between. CDR1 is SGHRS and CDR2 is YFSETQ in the germline V gene. As DNA, the CDR3 is TGCGCCAGCAGCTCCACAGGCAGGGTGATGGAGACCCAGTACTTC. Protein sequence: CASSSTGRVMETQYF.

The V gene is TRBV30, the J gene TRBJ2-7; 9 bases match TRBD1. The junction had 12 bases not matched to a gene; V was cut back by 0 bases and J by 6 bases. CDR1 is GTSNPN, CDR2 SVGIG, per germline (reference sequence). The CDR3 has 16 amino acids. In DNA, the CDR3 is TGTGCCTGGAGTGTACTACAGGGGACAGGGTTCTCCGAGCAGTACTTC. Translated: CAWSVLQGTGFSEQYF.

The sample holds a few counts of this clone. This rearrangement joins TRBV19 to TRBJ1-5; D remains unclear. The V gene lost 3 bases and the J gene lost 0 bases, with 6 bases spanning the gap. CDR3 size: 14 residues. CDR1 is LNHDA and CDR2 is SQIVND in the germline V gene (reference sequence). The CDR3: CASSISYSNQPQHF. The CDR3 region has the DNA TGTGCCAGTAGTATCAGTTATAGCAATCAGCCCCAGCATTTT.

The chain joins TRBV27 to TRBJ2-1, with D possibly matching TRBD1 (6 bases). Germline V gives CDR1 MNHEY, CDR2 SMNVEV (reference sequence). The CDR3 runs 18 residues. The V end lost 2 bases, the J end lost 4 bases, and 21 bases lay between the germline ends. CDR3 DNA: TGTGCCAGCAGTTTACGTTCCAGTATAAGGACAGCTTACAATGAGCAGTTCTTC. It specifies CASSLRSSIRTAYNEQFF.

This clone was observed a single time. This sequence joins TRBV5-8 and TRBJ2-3; 8 bases match TRBD1. CDR1 and CDR2 from the germline V gene are SGHTS and YDEGEE. The CDR3 consists of 17 residues. The ends lost 4 bases at V and 4 bases at J; junction bases unmatched: 14. This CDR3 reads CASSDGQGPRQADTQYF. For the CDR3, the DNA is TGTGCCAGCAGCGACGGACAGGGCCCGCGTCAGGCAGATACGCAGTATTTT.

The rearrangement links TRBV3-1 (or the pseudogene TRBV3-2) to TRBJ1-4; 8 bases match TRBD1. Trimming took 4 bases from V and 2 from J; bases not matched to a gene: 3. CDR1 LGHDT and CDR2 YNNKEL come from the germline V gene (reference sequence). The CDR3 is made up of 15 amino acids. In DNA, the CDR3 is TGTGCCAGCAGCCTATACAGGGGGACTAATGAAAAACTGTTTTTT. This sequence encodes CASSLYRGTNEKLFF.